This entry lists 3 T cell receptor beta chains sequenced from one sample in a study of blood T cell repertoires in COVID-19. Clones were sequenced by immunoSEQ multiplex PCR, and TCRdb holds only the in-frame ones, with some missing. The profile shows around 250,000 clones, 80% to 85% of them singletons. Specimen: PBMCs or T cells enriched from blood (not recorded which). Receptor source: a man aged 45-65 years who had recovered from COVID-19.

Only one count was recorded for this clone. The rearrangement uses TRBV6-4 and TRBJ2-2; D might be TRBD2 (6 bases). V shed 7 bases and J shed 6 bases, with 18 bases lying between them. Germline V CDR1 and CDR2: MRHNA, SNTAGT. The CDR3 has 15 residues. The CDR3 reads CASTAEGGMAGELFF. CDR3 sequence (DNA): TGTGCCAGCACCGCGGAGGGCGGAATGGCCGGGGAGCTGTTTTTT.

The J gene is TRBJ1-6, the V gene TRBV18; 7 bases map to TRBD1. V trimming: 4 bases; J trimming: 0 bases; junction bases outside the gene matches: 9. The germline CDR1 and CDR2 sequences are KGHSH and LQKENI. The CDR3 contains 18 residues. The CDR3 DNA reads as TGTGCCAGCTCACAACCGGGACAGAGGAGCTCCTATAATTCACCCCTCCACTTT. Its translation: CASSQPGQRSSYNSPLHF.

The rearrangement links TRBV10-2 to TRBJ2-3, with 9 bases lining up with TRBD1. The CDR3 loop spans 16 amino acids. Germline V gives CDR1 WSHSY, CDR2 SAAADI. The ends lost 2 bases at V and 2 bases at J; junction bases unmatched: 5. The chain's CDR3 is CASSEPGTGITDTQYF. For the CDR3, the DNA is TGCGCCAGCAGTGAGCCAGGGACAGGGATCACAGATACGCAGTATTTT.